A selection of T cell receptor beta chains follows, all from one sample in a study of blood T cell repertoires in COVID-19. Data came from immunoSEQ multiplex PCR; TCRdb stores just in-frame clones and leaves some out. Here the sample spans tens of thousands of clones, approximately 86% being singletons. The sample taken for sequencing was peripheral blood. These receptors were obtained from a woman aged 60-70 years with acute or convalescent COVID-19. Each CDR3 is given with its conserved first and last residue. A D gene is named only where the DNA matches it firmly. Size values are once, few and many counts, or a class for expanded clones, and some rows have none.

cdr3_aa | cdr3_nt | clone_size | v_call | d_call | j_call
CASSGTKGGYTF | TGTGCCAGCAGCGGCACCAAGGGGGGCTACACCTTC | . | TRBV9 | . | TRBJ1-2
CASSSPGTSLSYGYTF | TGTGCCAGCAGCTCCCCTGGGACAAGTTTGAGCTATGGCTACACCTTC | once | TRBV5-6 | . | TRBJ1-2
CAIGTSGPSTDTQYF | TGTGCCATCGGGACTAGCGGGCCAAGCACAGATACGCAGTATTTT | . | TRBV10-3 | TRBD2 | TRBJ2-3
CASSLWGQQGDGRGYTF | TGCGCCAGCAGCTTGTGGGGACAACAGGGAGATGGTCGCGGCTACACCTTC | once | TRBV5-1 | . | TRBJ1-2
CASSLGQSSYNSPLHF | TGTGCCAGCAGCTTAGGACAGAGCTCCTATAATTCACCCCTCCACTTT | . | TRBV7-9 | . | TRBJ1-6
CASSLAAGAITEAFF | TGTGCCAGCAGCTTAGCTGCAGGGGCAATCACTGAAGCTTTCTTT | . | TRBV11-1 | . | TRBJ1-1
CASSVRQGSTDTQYF | TGTGCCAGCAGCGTCCGACAGGGGAGCACAGATACGCAGTATTTT | . | TRBV7-2 | TRBD1 | TRBJ2-3
CAIQLGFLTEQYF | TGTGCCATCCAACTAGGTTTCTTGACCGAGCAGTACTTC | . | TRBV2 | . | TRBJ2-7
CASGQGDYGYTF | TGCGCCAGCGGACAGGGGGACTATGGCTACACCTTC | . | TRBV10-2 | TRBD1 | TRBJ1-2
CASSLPLGAEAFF | TGTGCCAGCAGTTTACCCCTAGGGGCTGAAGCTTTCTTT | once | TRBV28 | . | TRBJ1-1
CASSAAGGASYEQYF | TGTGCCAGCAGTGCCGCAGGGGGCGCCTCCTACGAGCAGTACTTC | . | TRBV2 | TRBD1 | TRBJ2-7
CASSPRTGNGYTF | TGTGCCAGCAGTCCGCGGACAGGCAATGGCTACACCTTC | . | TRBV27 | TRBD1 | TRBJ1-2
CASSPSGQTYEQYF | TGTGCCAGCAGCCCTTCGGGACAGACCTACGAGCAGTACTTC | . | TRBV7-9 | TRBD1 | TRBJ2-7
CASSPLGGEKLFF | TGTGCCAGCAGTCCCCTAGGTGGTGAAAAACTGTTTTTT | . | TRBV28 | . | TRBJ1-4
CASRAGPPSGNTIYF | TGTGCCAGCAGAGCGGGTCCACCCTCTGGAAACACCATATATTTT | . | TRBV2 | . | TRBJ1-3
CSARPSYGYTF | TGCAGTGCTAGACCTAGTTATGGCTACACCTTC | . | TRBV20-1 | . | TRBJ1-2
CASSLAGGHNEQYF | TGTGCCAGCAGCCTAGCCGGCGGTCATAACGAGCAGTACTTC | . | TRBV3-1/TRBV3-2 | . | TRBJ2-7
CASSATGGAGAYEQYF | TGTGCCAGCAGTGCCACAGGCGGGGCTGGGGCCTACGAGCAGTACTTC | once | TRBV2 | . | TRBJ2-7
CASSLQGAGTEAFF | TGTGCCAGCAGCTTGCAGGGGGCCGGCACTGAAGCTTTCTTT | . | TRBV5-5 | TRBD1 | TRBJ1-1
CASSGTGKLEAFF | TGCGCCAGCAGTGGAACGGGAAAACTTGAAGCTTTCTTT | . | TRBV10-1 | . | TRBJ1-1
CASSRIRGTEAFF | TGTGCCAGCAGCCGTATAAGAGGCACTGAAGCTTTCTTT | . | TRBV7-2 | . | TRBJ1-1
CASSPPGGQNTEAFF | TGTGCCAGCAGTCCCCCCGGCGGGCAGAACACTGAAGCTTTCTTT | few | TRBV28 | . | TRBJ1-1
CASSQEASRASPLHF | TGTGCCAGCAGCCAAGAAGCTTCGAGGGCTTCACCCCTCCACTTT | . | TRBV14 | . | TRBJ1-6
CASSRGLAGFYEQYF | TGTGCCAGCTCACGGGGACTAGCGGGATTTTACGAGCAGTACTTC | . | TRBV18 | TRBD2 | TRBJ2-7
CAWSTRGYGYTF | TGTGCCTGGAGTACCCGCGGATATGGCTACACCTTC | . | TRBV30 | . | TRBJ1-2
CASSLARNSGGANEQFF | TGTGCCAGCAGCTTGGCCAGAAATAGCGGGGGGGCCAATGAGCAGTTCTTC | . | TRBV5-4 | TRBD2 | TRBJ2-1
CAWTEGAGAHYNEQFF | TGTGCCTGGACGGAAGGGGCGGGGGCCCATTACAATGAGCAGTTCTTC | once | TRBV30 | . | TRBJ2-1
CATSEPGQGFGYTF | TGTGCCACCAGTGAACCGGGACAGGGGTTTGGCTACACCTTC | . | TRBV24-1 | TRBD1 | TRBJ1-2
CASSRLAGGTDTQYF | TGTGCCAGCAGCCGGCTAGCGGGAGGTACAGATACGCAGTATTTT | . | TRBV5-8 | TRBD2 | TRBJ2-3
CASSGQQGGTEAFF | TGTGCCAGCAGCGGGCAACAGGGGGGCACTGAAGCTTTCTTT | . | TRBV9 | TRBD1 | TRBJ1-1
CASSLGTGNQPQHF | TGTGCCAGCAGCTTAGGTACGGGGAATCAGCCCCAGCATTTT | . | TRBV11-2 | . | TRBJ1-5
CASSLERLPSPLHF | TGCGCCAGCAGCTTGGAAAGACTACCCTCACCCCTCCACTTT | . | TRBV5-1 | . | TRBJ1-6
CASSSAAGMGTRELFF | TGTGCCAGCAGTTCAGCAGCGGGGATGGGAACAAGGGAGCTGTTTTTT | . | TRBV11-2 | TRBD2 | TRBJ2-2
CASRGQLNTEAFF | TGTGCCAGCAGAGGACAGTTGAACACTGAAGCTTTCTTT | few | TRBV6-5 | . | TRBJ1-1
CASSLNSYTEAFF | TGTGCCAGCAGTTTAAACAGTTACACTGAAGCTTTCTTT | . | TRBV12-3/TRBV12-4 | . | TRBJ1-1
CSASTGGSSYEQYF | TGCAGTGCTAGTACAGGAGGGAGCTCCTACGAGCAGTACTTC | . | TRBV20-1 | . | TRBJ2-7
CASSLSGNYGYTF | TGTGCCAGCTCCTTATCGGGTAACTATGGCTACACCTTC | . | TRBV27 | . | TRBJ1-2
CASSREGQPYEQYF | TGTGCCAGCAGTCGGGAGGGCCAACCTTACGAGCAGTACTTC | . | TRBV5-6 | TRBD2 | TRBJ2-7
CATSDPSLAHSYNEQFF | TGTGCCACCAGTGATCCCTCCCTTGCGCACTCCTACAATGAGCAGTTCTTC | . | TRBV24-1 | . | TRBJ2-1
CASRPGQGLRQPQHF | TGTGCCAGCAGACCAGGACAGGGGTTGCGTCAGCCCCAGCATTTT | . | TRBV28 | TRBD1 | TRBJ1-5
CASSVAGEIYGYTF | TGTGCCAGCAGCGTAGCTGGAGAGATCTATGGCTACACCTTC | few | TRBV9 | . | TRBJ1-2
CASSVEVFPGANVLTF | TGTGCCAGCAGTGTGGAGGTATTCCCTGGGGCCAACGTCCTGACTTTC | . | TRBV6-1 | . | TRBJ2-6
CASKSRGTGNTIYF | TGTGCCAGCAAAAGCAGGGGGACTGGAAACACCATATATTTT | once | TRBV6-5 | TRBD1 | TRBJ1-3
CASSLSRTATYEQYF | TGTGCCAGCAGCTTAAGCCGGACAGCTACCTACGAGCAGTACTTC | . | TRBV7-2 | . | TRBJ2-7
CASSFPDVPLAGGVRNEQFF | TGCGCCAGCAGCTTCCCCGACGTTCCTCTAGCGGGAGGGGTCCGTAATGAGCAGTTCTTC | once | TRBV5-1 | TRBD2 | TRBJ2-1